The next 26 T cell receptor beta chains were all read from a single sample in a study of tumor-infiltrating lymphocytes in primary liver carcinoma. Co-extraction of both nucleic acids (RNA and DNA) used about 17-31 mg of unsorted bulk tissue. A constant-region primer served to make TCR beta cDNA from about 0.45 ug total RNA. Libraries covering TCR beta were generated through three nested multiplex PCR rounds (using a slightly modified ARM-PCR). A C-beta reverse primer was combined with TRBV1-TRBV30 forward primers in the first two PCR rounds, and each round had about 10 cycles. In TCRdb, the multiplex PCR reads were re-called with MiXCR into one record per CDR3 protein. The sample has 44,000 or so distinct CDR3 sequences, about three quarters seen once; the top ten hold 25% to 35%. Specimen: liver tumor tissue from sampling region 5. Subset defined: tumor region T5, tumor centre. Receptors originate from a man between 35 and 55 years old with primary liver carcinoma and hepatitis B virus infection.

In regard to this clonotype: Likely a read error: the CDR3 ends without its conserved phenylalanine or tryptophan. This chain connects TRBV29-1 to TRBJ1-1; 11 bases fit TRBD1. This CDR3 region has 13 residues. Losses at the gene ends were 6 bases for V and 3 bases for J; bases not matched to a gene: 3. The germline gives CDR1 SQVTM, CDR2 ANQGSEA. The chain's CDR3 is CSVTDRGHTEAFS. Here the CDR3 DNA reads TGCAGCGTAACGGACAGGGGGCACACTGAAGCTTTCTCC.

Points on this clonotype: Possible read error: a much larger clone is one base away. The chain is built from TRBV30 and TRBJ1-1; D is unresolved. Deletions cut 0 bases from V and 8 bases from J, with 13 bases between. Germline V gene data show CDR1 as GTSNPN and CDR2 as SVGIG (reference sequence). The CDR3 runs 13 residues. This chain's CDR3 is CAWSVQSGFEAFF. CDR3 nucleotides: TGTGCCTGGAGTGTTCAGAGTGGGTTCGAAGCTTTCTTT.

As for this clonotype: A junction boundary mismatches the germline segment, possibly from a read error. The chain joins TRBV28 to TRBJ2-7; perhaps TRBD2 as D (6 bases). The CDR3 consists of 13 residues. Germline V gene sequence: CDR1 MDHEN, CDR2 SYDVKM. CDR3 DNA sequence: TGTGCCGGCAGTTTGGGGATGGCGGGAGAGCAGTACTTC. This translates into CAGSLGMAGEQYF.

As regards this clonotype: A read error may account for a junction end that differs from germline. The J gene is TRBJ1-2, the V gene TRBV7-9; D unclear. The germline V gene has CDR1 SEHNR and CDR2 FQNEAQ (reference sequence). The CDR3 extends over 14 amino acids. The CDR3 DNA sequence: TGTGCCAGCAGCCGTGTCGGGCCAATCTATGGCTTCACCTTC. Protein product: CASSRVGPIYGFTF.

Comments on this clonotype: The DNA is omitted, as the CDR3 cannot be located on it reliably, and the CDR3 follows TCRdb's listing. This sequence joins TRBV29-1 and TRBJ1-5. The CDR3 is 13 residues long, ends included. Germline CDR1 reads SQVTM; CDR2 reads ANQGSEA. CDR3 residues: CSVGDGNNQPQHF.

This clonotype showed up many times. The V and J genes are TRBV7-9 and TRBJ2-1; D gene uncertain. Germline loops: CDR1 SEHNR, CDR2 FQNEAQ (reference sequence). The CDR3 is 11 amino acids. V was clipped by 5 bases and J by 9 bases, with 8 bases between them. CDR3 sequence (DNA): TGTGCCAGCAGCCACCCGGGTGAGCAGTTCTTC. Translating gives CASSHPGEQFF.

In regard to this clonotype: This CDR3 is missing its conserved last phenylalanine or tryptophan, likely due to a read error. The chain couples TRBV20-1 to TRBJ2-1; TRBD2 matches 11 bases. The J segment lost 4 bases and the V segment lost 3 bases, leaving 5 bases of the junction unmatched. The CDR3 totals 15 residues. Germline V gives CDR1 DFQATT, CDR2 SNEGSKA (reference sequence). For the CDR3, the DNA is TGCAGTGCTAGTACGCTAGCGGGGGGATACAATGAGCAGTTCATC. Protein product: CSASTLAGGYNEQFI.

The table lists this clonotype with many counts. The V gene is TRBV13, the J gene TRBJ1-6; D is perhaps TRBD1 (5 bases). The CDR3 extends over 15 amino acids. The germline V and J ends were trimmed by 5 bases and 2 bases, with 10 bases remaining between them. Per the germline V gene, CDR1 is PRHDT and CDR2 is FYEKMQ (reference sequence). CDR3 sequence (DNA): TGTGCCAGCAGCCCCCAGGGTGCCTATAATTCACCCCTCCACTTT. Translation gives CASSPQGAYNSPLHF. The entire variable domain, with the rest obtained from reference TRBV13 and TRBJ1-6, is as follows: AAGVIQSPRHLIKEKRETATLKCYPIPRHDTVYWYQQGPGQDPQFLISFYEKMQSDKGSIPDRFSAQQFSDYHSELNMSSLELGDSALYFCASSPQGAYNSPLHFGNGTRLTVT.

This clonotype has just one count. The final CDR3 position lacks the conserved phenylalanine or tryptophan, pointing to a likely read error. V is TRBV12-3 or TRBV12-4 and J is TRBJ1-2, with D possibly matching TRBD1 (5 bases). The CDR3 length is 11 residues. Trimming shortened V by 4 bases and J by 8 bases, and 8 bases separated the two germline ends. The CDR3 DNA reads TGTGCCAGCAGTTCCAGGGACGGCTACACCCTC. As protein: CASSSRDGYTL.

Worth noting for this clonotype: The junction departs from germline at one end; a sequencing error may be responsible. V is TRBV10-3 and J is TRBJ2-7; 8 bases line up with TRBD1. The CDR3 extends over 14 amino acids. Germline V lookup: CDR1 ENHRY, CDR2 SYGVKD. CDR3 nucleotide sequence: TGTGTCATCAGTCCCGGGACAGGAACCTACGAGCAGTACTTC. This gives the protein CVISPGTGTYEQYF.

This chain uses TRBV14 with TRBJ2-2, with D unresolved. The CDR3 is made up of 13 amino acids. Germline V gene sequence: CDR1 SGHDN, CDR2 FVKESK. The CDR3 bases are TGTACCATCAGCCCTTTGAACACCGGGGAGCTGTTTTTT. Encoded protein: CTISPLNTGELFF.

A note on this clonotype: An end of the junction differs from the germline gene, which may be a read error. The chain recombines TRBV6-5 with TRBJ2-2; D may be TRBD2 (5 bases). The CDR3 runs to 15 residues. Per germline, CDR1 MNHEY and CDR2 SVGAGI. CDR3 nucleotides: TGTGCCAGCAGTTACACAGTGGGCGGCACCGGGGAGCTGATTTTT. Amino acids: CASSYTVGGTGELIF.

This clonotype was seen once. One junction end disagrees with the germline gene, perhaps due to a read error. The rearrangement joins TRBV29-1 to TRBJ2-1; TRBD2 is a possible D gene (5 bases). The CDR3 totals 18 residues. CDR1 is SQVTM, CDR2 ANQGSEA, per germline. The CDR3 bases are TGCAGCACCTTCGGGGAGAGGAAGGCCATAATGCCCTATAATGAGCAGTTCTTC. This encodes CSTFGERKAIMPYNEQFF.

As concerns this clonotype: Mismatch with germline at one junction end may stem from a read error. This chain connects TRBV11-2 to TRBJ2-2; D is uncertain. The CDR3 covers 15 residues. From germline, CDR1 is SGHAT and CDR2 FQNNGV. CDR3 nucleotide sequence: TGCGCCAGCAGCTTTGAGGCCTCGAACACCAGGGAGCTGTTTTTT. Translated: CASSFEASNTRELFF.

Ten or more counts support this clonotype. The V gene is TRBV14, the J gene TRBJ2-5, with 7 positions matching TRBD1. The CDR3 loop spans 16 amino acids. With 6 bases clipped from V and 7 bases from J, the junction kept 17 bases outside the gene matches. Germline loops: CDR1 SGHDN, CDR2 FVKESK. The CDR3 coding sequence is TGTGCCAGCAGTAGGGGACAGTCTCTAACCAGGGGGACCCAGTACTTC. This sequence encodes CASSRGQSLTRGTQYF.

This clonotype was seen a single time. The conserved final phenylalanine or tryptophan is absent from the CDR3, which likely points to a read error. CDR3 in amino acids: CASSHRPPGVNTGELFS. CDR3 sequence (DNA): TGTGCCAGCAGTCATCGCCCACCTGGAGTGAACACCGGGGAACTGTTTTCT. The chain uses TRBV6-5 and TRBJ2-2, with D maybe TRBD2 (5 bases). The CDR3 length is 17 residues. In germline, CDR1 is MNHEY, CDR2 SVGAGI.

A word on this clonotype: Since a much larger clone is just one base distant, this may be a read error. The V gene is TRBV5-1, the J gene TRBJ2-1; a possible D gene is TRBD2 (5 bases). The V end lost 3 bases, the J end lost 9 bases, and 16 bases lay between the germline ends. Germline CDR1 SGHRS, CDR2 YFSETQ. The CDR3 consists of 14 residues. CDR3 amino acids: CASSSMLNEGEQFF. CDR3 in DNA: TGCGCCAGCAGCTCGATGCTCAACGAGGGTGAGCAGTTCTTC.

As regards this clonotype: A read error may account for a junction end that differs from germline. This chain links TRBV14 with TRBJ2-5; D uncertain. This CDR3 is 13 amino acids long. CDR1 and CDR2 (germline): SGHDN, FVKESK. CDR3 bases: TGTGCCAGCAGCCAAGAGCTGGAAGAGAGCCAGTACTTC. Translated, it gives CASSQELEESQYF.

This clonotype appeared many times. This chain uses TRBV2 with TRBJ2-2; possible D gene TRBD2, 10 bases. Trimming shortened V by 3 bases and J by 7 bases, and 18 bases separated the two germline ends. The CDR3 extends over 16 amino acids. The V gene's germline CDR1 is SNHLY and CDR2 FYNNEI. CDR3 residues: CASSDSLAGQGGELFF. CDR3 coding DNA: TGTGCCAGCAGTGACTCACTAGCGGGACAGGGCGGGGAGCTGTTTTTT.

The CDR3 nucleotides are TGTGCCAGCAGTCCCGGACAGGTGGGGTTAGAGACCCAGTACTTC. It yields the protein CASSPGQVGLETQYF. The chain links TRBV6-2 or TRBV6-3 to TRBJ2-5, with TRBD1 identical over 7 bases. V shed 5 bases and J 4 bases; nucleotides not matched to a gene: 10. Germline assignment: CDR1 MNHEY and CDR2 SVGEGT. The CDR3 is made up of 15 amino acids.

Of note for this clonotype: Since no conserved phenylalanine or tryptophan closes the CDR3, a read error is the likely cause. No DNA is shown, since the ends of the CDR3 on it are uncertain; the CDR3 is the one TCRdb lists. V gene TRBV5-1 combines with J gene TRBJ1-2; TRBD1, the D gene given by the table, was not confirmed from the DNA. The CDR3 length is 12 residues, termini included. Germline V gives CDR1 SGHRS, CDR2 YFSETQ. CDR3 loop: CASSPQGNGYTY.

This clonotype was observed at least ten times. The chain employs TRBV7-9 and TRBJ2-6, with D unresolved. The CDR3 runs 17 residues. Germline CDR1 is SEHNR and CDR2 is FQNEAQ (reference sequence). Trimming cost V 1 base and J 0 bases, with 10 bases left between them. The CDR3 loop reads CASSLDSSSSGANVLTF. CDR3 nucleotide sequence: TGTGCCAGCAGCTTAGACAGTTCTAGCTCTGGGGCCAACGTCCTGACTTTC.

Comment on this clonotype: This may arise from a read error, as a much more abundant clone is one base away. V usage is TRBV28 and J usage is TRBJ2-7, with 8 bases aligning to TRBD2. Trimming took 2 bases from V and 7 from J; bases not matched to a gene: 4. Germline values: CDR1 MDHEN, CDR2 SYDVKM. The CDR3 is 13 residues long. CDR3 sequence (DNA): TGTGCCAGCAGTTTACTATCGGGAGGGGAGCAGTACTTC. Translating it yields CASSLLSGGEQYF.

A note on this clonotype: At one end, the junction sequence differs from germline, possibly due to a read error. The chain is built from TRBV30 and TRBJ2-3; perhaps TRBD2 as D (7 bases). This CDR3 comprises 14 residues. The germline CDR1 and CDR2 sequences are GTSNPN and SVGIG (reference sequence). The CDR3 DNA reads TGTGCCTGGAGTGATGGAGGGGGGGAAGATACACAGTATTTT. This translates into CAWSDGGGEDTQYF.

Comment on this clonotype: The junction departs from germline at one end; a sequencing error may be responsible. The chain joins TRBV6-5 to TRBJ2-5; tentative D call: TRBD2 (5 bases). Germline values: CDR1 MNHEY, CDR2 SVGAGI. The CDR3 has 13 amino acids. The DNA of the CDR3 is TGTGCCAGCGGCGGGCGTCTACAAGAGGCCCATTACTTC. It encodes CASGGRLQEAHYF.

In the case of this clonotype: One end of the junction is discordant with germline, which a read error may explain. The rearrangement joins TRBV6-1 to TRBJ2-1; D perhaps matches TRBD2 (5 bases). Germline CDR1 and CDR2: MNHNS and SASEGT. The CDR3 is made up of 13 amino acids. CDR3 amino acids: CASGEVGVDEQLF. CDR3 bases: TGTGCCAGCGGTGAAGTGGGAGTCGATGAGCAGCTCTTC.